These 9 T cell receptor beta chains share one sample of origin, sequenced in a study of cytomegalovirus exposure and HLA in healthy donors (dated by TCRdb to 2017 to 2019). Library construction relied on the immunoSEQ multiplex PCR assay. For the multiplex PCR, a mixture combining 60 forward primers for TCR Vbeta segments and 13 reverse primers for TCR Jbeta segments was used. Not all clones reach the TCRdb copy of this immuneACCESS table, which keeps in-frame sequences only. Checked studies attribute under half of the gap to unresolved V genes and leave the rest unexplained. The sample's clone listing holds fewer than 150,000 clones. The top ten constitute roughly 2.7% of the sample. The sequenced sample was PBMCs. These receptors originate from a man between 40 and 49 years old in good health and CMV-seronegative.

The chain is built from TRBV6-6 and TRBJ1-6; D is ambiguous. The CDR3 runs 16 residues. CDR1 is MNHNY, CDR2 SVGAGI, per germline (reference sequence). V was shortened by 5 bases and J by 7 bases, with 18 bases between the two germline ends. DNA of the CDR3: TGTGCCAGCAGTCCCCCGGCGGCGGGCGAGAATTCACCCCTCCACTTT. Encoded protein: CASSPPAAGENSPLHF.

The rearrangement joins TRBV5-6 to TRBJ1-6; TRBD1 aligns across 8 bases. V shed 0 bases, J shed 6 bases, and the junction held 2 bases outside the gene matches. This CDR3 is built from 15 residues. Germline V lookup: CDR1 SGHDT, CDR2 YYEEEE. This CDR3 reads CASSLADRANSPLHF. The DNA of the CDR3 is TGTGCCAGCAGCTTGGCGGACAGGGCTAATTCACCCCTCCACTTT.

The genes are TRBV2 and TRBJ2-5; 9 bases line up with TRBD1. Near its end, the DNA agrees better with TRBJ2-7, so the J call may be wrong. This CDR3 comprises 14 residues. Germline CDR1 reads SNHLY; CDR2 reads FYNNEI. This CDR3 reads CASSPRQGAYEQYF. The CDR3 DNA reads as TGTGCCAGCAGCCCCAGACAGGGGGCCTACGAGCAGTACTTC.

As to this clone: A junction end diverges from the germline sequence, so it may reflect a read error. The chain carries TRBV7-2 and TRBJ2-4; D is ambiguous. The germline gives CDR1 SGHTA, CDR2 FQGNSA. The CDR3 is 13 residues long. CDR3 DNA: TGTGCCAGCAGCTTAGACGTTAAAAACATTCAGTGCTTC. It yields the protein CASSLDVKNIQCF.

The rearrangement links TRBV29-1 to TRBJ1-1; D unclear. This CDR3 spans 11 amino acids. Per the germline V gene, CDR1 is SQVTM and CDR2 is ANQGSEA. The germline V and J ends were trimmed by 3 bases and 7 bases, with 9 bases remaining between them. CDR3 protein: CSVDVSFEAFF. The CDR3 coding sequence is TGCAGCGTTGACGTCAGTTTTGAAGCTTTCTTT.

The V gene is TRBV5-5, the J gene TRBJ1-5, with 7 positions matching TRBD1. This CDR3 comprises 14 residues. From germline, CDR1 is SGHKS and CDR2 YYEKEE (reference sequence). The trim removed 2 bases at V and 4 bases at J, leaving 3 bases unmatched. CDR3 DNA sequence: TGTGCCAGCAGCTTTTACAGGGGAAATCAGCCCCAGCATTTT. Amino acids: CASSFYRGNQPQHF.

This chain joins TRBV19 and TRBJ2-7; 7 bases map to TRBD1. This CDR3 has 15 residues. Germline CDR1 is LNHDA and CDR2 is SQIVND (reference sequence). The J segment lost 3 bases and the V segment lost 1 base, leaving 6 bases of the junction unmatched. CDR3 residues: CASSIVGQGDYEQYF. CDR3 nucleotide sequence: TGTGCCAGTAGTATAGTGGGGCAGGGGGACTACGAGCAGTACTTC.

The chain links TRBV2 to TRBJ2-1; maybe TRBD2 (7 bases). With 5 bases removed from V and 5 bases from J, the gap between germline ends came to 19 bases. Germline CDR1 and CDR2: SNHLY and FYNNEI. The CDR3 loop spans 16 amino acids. The CDR3 nucleotides read TGTGCCAGCAGTCCCTGGGGGGGGCAGGCTAACAATGAGCAGTTCTTC. Translation gives CASSPWGGQANNEQFF.

The genes are TRBV5-1 and TRBJ2-5; perhaps TRBD2 as D (6 bases). Looked up from germline, CDR1 is SGHRS and CDR2 is YFSETQ. V was cut by 7 bases and J by 3 bases, with 16 bases left in between. This CDR3 is 14 amino acids long. The CDR3 sequence is CASSDIPGEETQYF. The CDR3, as DNA: TGCGCCAGCTCCGATATTCCGGGGGAAGAGACCCAGTACTTC.